The present T cell receptor beta chain was sequenced within a study of cytomegalovirus exposure and HLA in healthy donors. The CDR3 extends over 14 amino acids. Germline V gene sequence: CDR1 MNHEY, CDR2 SMNVEV (reference sequence). After removal of 6 bases from V and 5 bases from J, the junction contained 8 bases not matched to a gene. As to this clone: Its target is unknown.

General study points: In vitro assays verified that three CMV-associated chains recognized CMV antigens specifically. While the bulk of TCR sequences proved rare, some public TCRs turned up in many donors. Association with HLA alleles at 0.05 false discovery rate was found for 17,000 or so TCR beta sequences in a later analysis.

Amplification used 60 Vbeta primers and 13 Jbeta primers. Here immunoSEQ multiplex PCR was the method, and the copy in TCRdb shows in-frame clones only, minus some. The table has 100,000 to 150,000 clones, more than 60% seen once. Sequencing input: PBMCs. This chain uses TRBV27 with TRBJ1-1; TRBD1 matches at 8 bases. The source is a woman between 40 and 50 years old in good health and CMV-seronegative. The CDR3 protein is CASSRQGLGTEAFF. Here the CDR3 DNA reads TGTGCCAGCAGCCGACAGGGGCTGGGGACTGAAGCTTTCTTT.